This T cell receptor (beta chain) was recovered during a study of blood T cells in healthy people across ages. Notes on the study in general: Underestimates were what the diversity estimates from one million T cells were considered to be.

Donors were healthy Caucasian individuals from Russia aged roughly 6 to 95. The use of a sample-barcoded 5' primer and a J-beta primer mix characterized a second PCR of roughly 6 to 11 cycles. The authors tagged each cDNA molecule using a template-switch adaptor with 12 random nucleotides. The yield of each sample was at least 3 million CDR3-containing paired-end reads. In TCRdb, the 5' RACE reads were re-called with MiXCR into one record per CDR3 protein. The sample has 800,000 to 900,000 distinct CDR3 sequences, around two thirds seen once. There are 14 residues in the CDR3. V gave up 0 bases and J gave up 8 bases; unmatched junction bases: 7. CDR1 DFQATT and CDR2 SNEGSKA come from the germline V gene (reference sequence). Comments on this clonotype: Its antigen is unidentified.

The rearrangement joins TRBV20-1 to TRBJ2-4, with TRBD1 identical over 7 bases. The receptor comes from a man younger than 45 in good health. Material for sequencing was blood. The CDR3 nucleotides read TGCAGTGCTAGAGAAGCAGGGGGTAGGCACATTCAGTACTTC. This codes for CSAREAGGRHIQYF.